A selection of T cell receptor beta chains follows, all from one sample in a study of blood T cells in healthy people across ages. MiXCR, run by TCRdb on the 5' RACE reads, gives a single entry per CDR3 protein. The sample has roughly 1.9 million distinct CDR3 sequences; roughly two fifths are singletons. The source material was blood. The receptors shown here come from a human donor in good health. Both conserved end residues are part of each CDR3. D genes are given only for firm matches. Size tells how often a clone was seen (once, few, many) or the class of an expanded clone, and some rows leave it out.

>few|TRBV20-1|TRBJ2-7|TRBD2
CSARYPGGDLLTYEQYF
TGCAGTGCTAGATACCCGGGGGGTGATCTTCTAACCTACGAGCAGTACTTC
>-|TRBV20-1|TRBJ2-3|-
CSARDRAGAIDTQYF
TGCAGTGCTAGAGATAGGGCGGGGGCCATAGATACGCAGTATTTT
>-|TRBV4-2|TRBJ2-3|-
CASSQVRLEIGDTQYF
TGTGCCAGCAGCCAAGTCAGACTAGAAATAGGAGATACGCAGTATTTT
>few|TRBV12-3/TRBV12-4|TRBJ2-7|-
CASSGGGETYEQYF
TGTGCCAGCAGTGGGGGGGGCGAGACCTACGAGCAGTACTTC
>-|TRBV11-2|TRBJ1-1|TRBD1
CASSLVFQGGMNTEAFF
TGTGCCAGCAGCTTAGTCTTTCAGGGGGGGATGAACACTGAAGCTTTCTTT
>-|TRBV4-3|TRBJ2-3|-
CANSQDLWVQYF
TGCGCCAACAGTCAAGATCTATGGGTGCAGTATTTT
>-|TRBV29-1|TRBJ1-1|-
CSVVAGYLGTEAFF
TGCAGCGTTGTCGCAGGGTATCTTGGTACTGAAGCTTTCTTT
>-|TRBV20-1|TRBJ2-4|TRBD2
CSASPGTSGLGEQYF
TGCAGTGCTAGCCCCGGGACTAGCGGTTTGGGAGAGCAGTACTTC
>-|TRBV20-1|TRBJ1-2|-
CSASLVKTYGYTF
TGCAGTGCCAGCTTGGTAAAGACTTATGGCTACACCTTC
>-|TRBV7-2|TRBJ1-5|-
CASSPVGVGQGINQPQHF
TGTGCCAGCAGCCCCGTAGGTGTTGGGCAGGGGATCAATCAGCCCCAGCATTTT
>-|TRBV20-1|TRBJ2-5|TRBD2
CSAREMLRGERETQYF
TGCAGTGCTAGAGAGATGTTGCGGGGGGAAAGGGAGACCCAGTACTTC
>-|TRBV5-1|TRBJ1-1|TRBD1
CASKKTGANTEAFF
TGCGCCAGCAAAAAAACAGGGGCAAACACTGAAGCTTTCTTT
>-|TRBV4-3|TRBJ2-1|-
CASSQDWSEQFF
TGCGCCAGCAGCCAAGATTGGAGTGAGCAGTTCTTC
>-|TRBV28|TRBJ2-5|-
CASSSTESTVRETQYF
TGTGCCAGCAGTTCAACCGAATCGACAGTCCGGGAGACCCAGTACTTC
>-|TRBV29-1|TRBJ1-2|-
CSVDRPGRDGYTF
TGCAGCGTTGATCGGCCTGGTCGGGATGGCTACACCTTC
>-|TRBV4-2|TRBJ2-1|TRBD2
CASSQELGGLEGYNEQFF
TGTGCCAGCAGCCAAGAGCTGGGAGGGCTGGAGGGCTACAATGAGCAGTTCTTC
>few|TRBV6-2/TRBV6-3|TRBJ2-1|-
CASSPRANEQFF
TGTGCCAGCAGTCCAAGGGCGAATGAGCAGTTCTTC